This T cell receptor (beta chain) was sequenced in a study of CD8+CD57+ T cells in acquired aplastic anemia. Study-level background: The sorted CD4+ and CD8+ cells yielded an average around 3 ug of DNA. Researchers reported that healthy donors averaged around 10 million reads for CD4+ cells. Whole-study results and caveats: Patients and controls shared about 30 CD8+ CDR3 sequences, which appeared highly expressed in patients and within their immunodominant clones. CD8+ Simpson's diversity did not differ significantly between patients and controls.

Comments on this clonotype: The antigen is unknown. A much larger clone lies one base from this, so it may be a read error.

Genomic DNA constituted the template upon which TCR beta VDJ and CDR3 profiling was performed. A single record per CDR3 protein comes from TCRdb applying MiXCR to the reads. The profile shows about 210,000 distinct CDR3 sequences, roughly 57% of them singletons. V shed 4 bases and J 6 bases; nucleotides not matched to a gene: 2. Germline V gene sequence: CDR1 LNHDA, CDR2 SQIVND (reference sequence). This CDR3 has 13 amino acids. The J gene is TRBJ2-7, the V gene TRBV19; 11 bases fit TRBD2. The origin of this receptor is a human donor in good health. The sequenced sample was sorted CD4+, CD8+, or CD8+CD57+ T cells (not recorded which) from PBMCs. The CDR3, as DNA: TGTGCCAGTAGTACTAGCGGGAGGTGCGAGCAGTACTTC. Encoded protein: CASSTSGRCEQYF.